This T cell receptor (beta chain) is from a study of PD-L1 blockade in urothelial cancer. Background on the study: Intravenous atezolizumab, 1,200 mg every 3 weeks, was begun by patients around 2014.

V gave up 2 bases and J gave up 5 bases, with 11 bases separating them. Germline V gives CDR1 ENHRY, CDR2 SYGVKD. The length of the CDR3 is 14 residues. This table comes from immunoSEQ multiplex PCR, and its TCRdb copy is limited to in-frame clones, with some not included. The table shows about 36,000 clones, with roughly a third occurring only once. Patient disease was locally advanced or metastatic urothelial carcinoma. Study-wide points: Blood clones associated with the tumor expanded more at 3 weeks in durable-benefit patients. Patients with durable benefit had more tumor-infiltrating T lymphocytes.

This clone was recorded at least ten times. The antigen is not known. Here the sequenced sample was tumor tissue, taken before atezolizumab (anti-PD-L1) treatment. This TCR was sampled from a man between 60 and 75 years old with urothelial cancer. This rearrangement joins TRBV10-3 to TRBJ2-3, with D perhaps assigned TRBD1 or TRBD2 (5 bases each). This CDR3 reads CAISEDYTGDTQYF. Here the CDR3 DNA reads TGTGCCATCAGTGAGGACTATACAGGAGATACGCAGTATTTT.